This T cell receptor beta chain emerged from a study of blood T cell repertoires in COVID-19. Study-level background: PBMCs, B-cell-depleted T cells, or T cells were the source of the cDNA or gDNA that made up the material.

The CDR3 is 17 residues long. V lost 4 bases, J lost 4 bases, and 14 bases stayed unmatched. CDR1 is MDHEN, CDR2 SYDVKM, per germline. Generated by immunoSEQ multiplex PCR, the TCRdb table keeps only in-frame clones and is missing some. Of around 25,000 clones detected, 90% appear once; the ten largest clones hold about 11%. This chain links TRBV28 with TRBJ2-7; 9 bases line up with TRBD1. Material for sequencing was peripheral blood. The sequence was obtained from a man between 65 and 79 years old with acute or convalescent COVID-19. The CDR3 here is CASSSPVDPGQGYEQYF. DNA for the CDR3: TGTGCCAGCAGTTCACCCGTGGATCCGGGACAGGGATACGAGCAGTACTTC.